The 10 T cell receptor beta chains presented below share a single source sample, sequenced in a study of lymphopenia after photon versus proton radiotherapy. Sequencing was performed with immunoSEQ multiplex PCR; in TCRdb, only in-frame clones are kept and a portion is missing. This table holds around 66,000 clones, 86% found once. The sequencing here drew on peripheral blood, taken from a patient treated with photon-based radiotherapy. These receptor sequences come from a man in his forties with gastric cancer.

This clone occurred a few times. J is TRBJ2-7 and V is TRBV11-2; 9 positions match TRBD1. The junction had 7 bases not matched to a gene; V was cut back by 1 base and J by 3 bases. Germline V gene sequence: CDR1 SGHAT, CDR2 FQNNGV. This CDR3 has 16 amino acids. CDR3 loop: CASSLALRTGDYEQYF. Written as DNA, the CDR3 is TGTGCCAGCAGCTTAGCACTTAGGACAGGGGACTACGAGCAGTACTTC.

Here the CDR3 DNA reads TGTGCCAGCAGCCCTTTAAATACCTCACCCCTCCACTTT. Translated, it gives CASSPLNTSPLHF. The chain carries TRBV27 and TRBJ1-6; D gene ambiguous. Trimming removed 6 bases from V and 10 bases from J, with 13 bases in between. This CDR3 has 13 amino acids. The germline CDR1 and CDR2 sequences are MNHEY and SMNVEV (reference sequence).

The rearrangement uses TRBV5-1 and TRBJ1-1; D ambiguous. Trimming cost V 2 bases and J 1 base, with 9 bases left between them. This CDR3 spans 14 amino acids. The germline gives CDR1 SGHRS, CDR2 YFSETQ. Written as DNA, the CDR3 is TGCGCCAGCAGCTTAGGTCCAGCGAACACTGAAGCTTTCTTT. This encodes CASSLGPANTEAFF.

The V and J genes are TRBV10-3 and TRBJ1-4, with D hard to call. In germline, CDR1 is ENHRY, CDR2 SYGVKD. Trimming took 8 bases from V and 1 from J, leaving 11 bases between them. CDR3 size: 14 residues. CDR3 residues: CAIPTRLTNEKLFF. As DNA, the CDR3 is TGTGCCATCCCGACCAGGTTAACTAATGAAAAACTGTTTTTT.

The chain has TRBV5-6 and TRBJ2-2, with D unclear. Germline V gene sequence: CDR1 SGHDT, CDR2 YYEEEE. Trimming removed 1 base from V and 0 bases from J, with 10 bases in between. This CDR3 contains 16 residues. The CDR3 nucleotides read TGTGCCAGCAGCTTGTGGGTAAGAGCGAACACCGGGGAGCTGTTTTTT. It translates to CASSLWVRANTGELFF.

The rearrangement links TRBV11-2 to TRBJ1-5; tentatively, D is TRBD1 (5 bases). Germline CDR1 and CDR2: SGHAT and FQNNGV. V was cut by 0 bases and J by 2 bases, with 8 bases left in between. The CDR3 runs 15 residues. DNA for the CDR3: TGTGCCAGCAGCTTAGACGGCAGGGGCAATCAGCCCCAGCATTTT. Amino acid sequence: CASSLDGRGNQPQHF. The variable domain in full, completed from reference TRBV11-2 and TRBJ1-5, reads EAGVAQSPRYKIIEKRQSVAFWCNPISGHATLYWYQQILGQGPKLLIQFQNNGVVDDSQLPKDRFSAERLKGVDSTLKIQPAKLEDSAVYLCASSLDGRGNQPQHFGDGTRLSIL.

V is TRBV29-1 and J is TRBJ1-2; D possibly corresponds to TRBD1 (6 bases). The CDR3 is 13 amino acids. V dropped 7 bases and J dropped 8 bases, with 20 bases sitting between them. From germline, CDR1 is SQVTM and CDR2 ANQGSEA. The CDR3 region is CSADRMGAEGYTF. CDR3 bases: TGCAGCGCCGACCGGATGGGGGCGGAGGGCTACACCTTC.

This rearrangement joins TRBV7-3 to TRBJ1-2; D is unclear. The CDR3 length is 13 residues. Germline V lookup: CDR1 SGHTA, CDR2 FQGTGA. V was pared by 1 base and J by 8 bases, with 11 bases between. The CDR3 is CASSLRAGIGYTF. The CDR3 DNA reads as TGTGCCAGCAGCTTAAGGGCCGGGATCGGCTACACCTTC.

This clone was picked up one time. The chain couples TRBV2 to TRBJ2-2, with 7 bases lining up with TRBD1. Germline assignment: CDR1 SNHLY and CDR2 FYNNEI. After removal of 2 bases from V and 6 bases from J, the junction contained 6 bases not matched to a gene. CDR3 size: 15 residues. The CDR3 nucleotides are TGTGCCAGCAGTGAATACAGGGGAGTCTCCGGGGAGCTGTTTTTT. This sequence encodes CASSEYRGVSGELFF. The complete variable domain, with remaining parts taken from reference TRBV2 and TRBJ2-2, reads EPEVTQTPSHQVTQMGQEVILRCVPISNHLYFYWYRQILGQKVEFLVSFYNNEISEKSEIFDDQFSVERPDGSNFTLKIRSTKLEDSAMYFCASSEYRGVSGELFFGEGSRLTVL.

This chain joins TRBV7-2 and TRBJ1-5; D perhaps matches TRBD1 (5 bases). V was cut by 5 bases and J by 2 bases, with 10 bases left in between. CDR1 and CDR2 (germline): SGHTA, FQGNSA. The CDR3 loop spans 14 amino acids. The chain's CDR3 is CASSRGGRNQPQHF. The CDR3 DNA sequence: TGTGCCAGCAGCAGGGGTGGTCGCAATCAGCCCCAGCATTTT.